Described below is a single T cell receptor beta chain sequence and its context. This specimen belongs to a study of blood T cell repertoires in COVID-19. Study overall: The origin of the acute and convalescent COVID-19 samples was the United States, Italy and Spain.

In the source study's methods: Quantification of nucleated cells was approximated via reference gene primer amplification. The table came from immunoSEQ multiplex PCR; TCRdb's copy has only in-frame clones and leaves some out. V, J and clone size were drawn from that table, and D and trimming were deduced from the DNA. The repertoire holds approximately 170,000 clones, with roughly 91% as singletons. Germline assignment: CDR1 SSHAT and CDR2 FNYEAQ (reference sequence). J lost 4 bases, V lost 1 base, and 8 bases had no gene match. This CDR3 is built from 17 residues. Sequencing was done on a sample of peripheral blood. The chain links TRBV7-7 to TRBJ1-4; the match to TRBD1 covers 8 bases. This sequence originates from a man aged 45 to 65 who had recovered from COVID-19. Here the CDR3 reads CASSLGVGTGGNEKLFF. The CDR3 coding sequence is TGTGCCAGCAGCTTAGGCGTCGGAACAGGGGGTAATGAAAAACTGTTTTTT. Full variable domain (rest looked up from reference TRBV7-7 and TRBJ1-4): GAGVSQSPRYKVTKRGQDVTLRCDPISSHATLYWYQQALGQGPEFLTYFNYEAQPDKSGLPSDRFSAERPEGSISTLTIQRTEQRDSAMYRCASSLGVGTGGNEKLFFGSGTQLSVL.